The 30 T cell receptor beta chains below come from one sample, sequenced in a study of long-term antiretroviral therapy in people with HIV. immunoSEQ v3.0 was run at survey level. Profiling relied on immunoSEQ multiplex PCR, and the TCRdb table lists in-frame clones only, not all of them. The repertoire holds roughly 38,000 clones, with around 82% as singletons. The source was unsorted PBMCs, collected 0.3 years after starting antiretroviral therapy. These receptors all come from a man aged 18 to 29 with HIV.

The J gene is TRBJ2-7, the V gene TRBV19, with TRBD1 as a possible D gene (6 bases). Between the trimmed V and J ends, which lost 7 bases and 3 bases, there was a span of 13 bases. CDR1 is LNHDA and CDR2 is SQIVND in the germline V gene (reference sequence). The CDR3 is 13 amino acids. CDR3 nucleotides: TGTGCCAGTATCGGGGACAACCACTACGAGCAGTACTTC. It specifies CASIGDNHYEQYF.

CDR3 in DNA: TGTGCCAGCAGCTTGGGACTAGCGACTAATGAGCAGTTCTTC. Protein product: CASSLGLATNEQFF. The chain links TRBV5-8 to TRBJ2-1; TRBD2 matches 8 bases. Germline trimming cut 0 bases from V and 7 bases from J; bases unmatched to any gene: 3. There are 14 residues in the CDR3. Germline CDR1 and CDR2: SGHTS and YDEGEE.

This clone was recorded only once. The chain is built from TRBV5-1 and TRBJ2-4; 10 bases fit TRBD2. The CDR3 totals 17 residues. Germline V lookup: CDR1 SGHRS, CDR2 YFSETQ. The junction had 7 bases not matched to a gene; V was cut back by 4 bases and J by 0 bases. CDR3 sequence reads: CASSPSGLAEAKNIQYF. In nucleotides, the CDR3 is TGCGCCAGCAGCCCCTCCGGACTAGCGGAAGCCAAAAACATTCAGTACTTC.

The chain recombines TRBV6-4 with TRBJ2-2; 8 nucleotides line up with TRBD2. V lost 0 bases to trimming and J lost 5 bases; unmatched junction nucleotides: 5. The CDR3 is 16 residues long. The germline gives CDR1 MRHNA, CDR2 SNTAGT. DNA of the CDR3: TGTGCCAGCAGTGACTCCCGGGAGGGGGATACCGGGGAGCTGTTTTTT. Translation gives CASSDSREGDTGELFF.

The chain has TRBV15 and TRBJ1-5, with no clear D. This CDR3 spans 13 amino acids. Germline V gene sequence: CDR1 LNHNV, CDR2 YYDKDF (reference sequence). Trimming removed 3 bases from V and 5 bases from J, with 8 bases in between. The CDR3 DNA sequence: TGTGCCACCAGCAGTGCCCGTCATCAGCCCCAGCATTTT. It encodes CATSSARHQPQHF. The variable domain in full, with the rest retrieved from reference TRBV15 and TRBJ1-5, is DAMVIQNPRYQVTQFGKPVTLSCSQTLNHNVMYWYQQKSSQAPKLLFHYYDKDFNNEADTPDNFQSRRPNTSFCFLDIRSPGLGDTAMYLCATSSARHQPQHFGDGTRLSIL.

The CDR3 spells CASSPDQYNEQFF. In DNA form, the CDR3 reads TGTGCCAGCAGCCCTGACCAGTACAATGAGCAGTTCTTC. J is TRBJ2-1 and V is TRBV27; no reliable D call. Germline V gene sequence: CDR1 MNHEY, CDR2 SMNVEV (reference sequence). The CDR3 length is 13 residues. V lost 6 bases and J lost 4, with 10 bases in between.

V gene TRBV5-4 combines with J gene TRBJ2-3, with 10 bases matching TRBD2. V lost 4 bases and J lost 3; bases outside the gene matches: 5. Germline V lookup: CDR1 SGHNT, CDR2 YYREEE (reference sequence). The CDR3 runs 15 residues. CDR3 coding DNA: TGTGCCAGCAGCCAGACTAGCGGGCGTACAGATACGCAGTATTTT. This codes for CASSQTSGRTDTQYF.

The chain couples TRBV18 to TRBJ2-1; D remains unclear. This CDR3 has 17 residues. V lost 1 base to trimming and J lost 8 bases, with 21 bases between them. The germline gives CDR1 KGHSH, CDR2 LQKENI. In nucleotides, the CDR3 is TGTGCCAGCTCACCACGGGCCAAGCGACACCAAATCGATGAGCAGTTCTTC. This gives the protein CASSPRAKRHQIDEQFF.

This chain links TRBV5-6 with TRBJ2-7, with a weak D call TRBD2 (5 bases). From germline, CDR1 is SGHDT and CDR2 YYEEEE. Between the trimmed V and J ends, which lost 0 bases and 6 bases, there was a span of 13 bases. The CDR3 is 14 amino acids. The CDR3 loop is CASSLGHGVGEQYF. Written as DNA, the CDR3 is TGTGCCAGCAGCTTGGGACACGGGGTCGGCGAGCAGTACTTC.

CDR3 in DNA: TGCAGCGTTCTTACAGGGGGTCACGAGCAGTACTTC. Its translation: CSVLTGGHEQYF. This chain connects TRBV29-1 to TRBJ2-7, with 8 bases lining up with TRBD1. From germline, CDR1 is SQVTM and CDR2 ANQGSEA. V was pared by 5 bases and J by 5 bases, with 5 bases of the junction left unmatched. CDR3 length: 12 residues.

The rearrangement uses TRBV7-8 and TRBJ2-7; D may be TRBD1 (6 bases). The CDR3 loop spans 14 amino acids. CDR1 is SGHVS and CDR2 is FQNEAQ in the germline V gene. Trimming pared 7 bases from V and 2 bases from J, leaving 15 bases between. CDR3 residues: CASTYTGTTYEQYF. CDR3 nucleotide sequence: TGTGCCAGCACCTACACAGGGACCACCTACGAGCAGTACTTC.

The chain combines TRBV28 with TRBJ2-1, with D perhaps matching TRBD1 or TRBD2 (5 bases each). This CDR3 comprises 15 residues. Germline V gives CDR1 MDHEN, CDR2 SYDVKM. V was cut by 6 bases and J by 5 bases, with 17 bases left in between. The CDR3 DNA reads as TGTGCCAGCAGAACTCTGACGGGGCTTAACAATGAGCAGTTCTTC. Amino acid sequence: CASRTLTGLNNEQFF.

This clone was recorded once. The rearrangement uses TRBV6-5 and TRBJ1-2; D might be TRBD1 (5 bases). CDR1 is MNHEY and CDR2 is SVGAGI in the germline V gene. V was cut by 6 bases and J by 2 bases, with 13 bases left in between. This CDR3 has 14 residues. The CDR3 DNA follows: TGTGCCAGCAGGCCGCGGGGCCCCAACTATGGCTACACCTTC. This sequence encodes CASRPRGPNYGYTF.

CDR3 in amino acids: CASSLALRTGELFF. The CDR3 nucleotides read TGCGCCAGCAGCTTGGCCTTAAGGACCGGGGAGCTGTTTTTT. The rearrangement links TRBV5-1 to TRBJ2-2, with D uncertain. Trimming took 0 bases from V and 5 from J, leaving 8 bases between them. The CDR3 runs 14 residues. CDR1 and CDR2 (germline): SGHRS, YFSETQ.

This clone has only one observation. The V call is TRBV18, the J call TRBJ2-7, with a tentative D call TRBD1 (6 bases). Trimming stripped 3 bases from V and 3 bases from J, with 12 bases between. Looked up from germline, CDR1 is KGHSH and CDR2 is LQKENI. The CDR3 totals 14 residues. Written as DNA, the CDR3 is TGTGCCAGCTCACCCGCGGACAGCATCTACGAGCAGTACTTC. It codes for CASSPADSIYEQYF.

The genes are TRBV2 and TRBJ1-2, with 9 positions matching TRBD1. Germline-derived CDR1 and CDR2 are SNHLY and FYNNEI. With V trimmed by 8 bases and J by 7 bases, 8 bases remained unmatched. CDR3 size: 13 residues. The CDR3 DNA reads TGTGCCAGCTGGTACAGGGGGCATATTGGCTACACCTTC. As protein: CASWYRGHIGYTF.

The chain carries TRBV11-2 and TRBJ1-1; no clear D gene. This CDR3 has 15 amino acids. With 1 base removed from V and 10 bases from J, the gap between germline ends came to 19 bases. Germline-derived CDR1 and CDR2 are SGHAT and FQNNGV. CDR3 region: CASSLVLGPPGGAFF. CDR3 DNA sequence: TGTGCCAGCAGCTTAGTCTTAGGGCCCCCGGGTGGAGCTTTCTTT.

This clone appeared a few times. DNA of the CDR3: TGTGCCAGCAGTTACGGGGGGGCGCAGCGGGTCACCTTC. This sequence encodes CASSYGGAQRVTF. This rearrangement joins TRBV6-5 to TRBJ1-2, with a tentative D call TRBD1 (6 bases). V was shortened by 2 bases and J by 13 bases, with 17 bases between the two germline ends. The germline V gene has CDR1 MNHEY and CDR2 SVGAGI. The CDR3 loop spans 13 amino acids.

This clone was counted only a few times. The chain couples TRBV15 to TRBJ1-5; D possibly corresponds to TRBD1 (5 bases). The CDR3 has 13 amino acids. Trimming pared 0 bases from V and 6 bases from J, leaving 6 bases between. Germline assignment: CDR1 LNHNV and CDR2 YYDKDF (reference sequence). CDR3 coding DNA: TGTGCCACCAGCAGAGATGGGGGTCAGCCCCAGCATTTT. The encoded protein is CATSRDGGQPQHF.

The chain links TRBV15 to TRBJ1-5, with D unclear. The CDR3 has 13 amino acids. Trimming stripped 3 bases from V and 6 bases from J, with 9 bases between. Germline loops: CDR1 LNHNV, CDR2 YYDKDF (reference sequence). For the CDR3, the DNA is TGTGCCACCAGCAGCCCCTCAGGTCAGCCCCAGCATTTT. Translation gives CATSSPSGQPQHF.

This chain uses TRBV5-5 with TRBJ1-6; D possibly corresponds to TRBD1 (5 bases). The ends were cut back, 2 bases at V and 6 bases at J, with 12 bases in the middle. This CDR3 contains 15 residues. The V gene's germline CDR1 is SGHKS and CDR2 YYEKEE (reference sequence). CDR3 nucleotides: TGTGCCAGCAGCTTCGACGGACAACTTAATTCACCCCTCCACTTT. This gives the protein CASSFDGQLNSPLHF.

The chain couples TRBV28 to TRBJ1-4; TRBD1 matches at 9 bases. Germline V gene sequence: CDR1 MDHEN, CDR2 SYDVKM. The CDR3 is 14 residues long. The J segment lost 6 bases and the V segment lost 6 bases, leaving 5 bases of the junction unmatched. CDR3 bases: TGTGCCAGCAGGCCGGGACAGGGCCATGAAAAACTGTTTTTT. Residues: CASRPGQGHEKLFF.

This rearrangement joins TRBV19 to TRBJ2-7, with TRBD2 matching over 8 bases. CDR3 length: 14 residues. V gave up 5 bases and J gave up 4 bases; unmatched junction bases: 7. Germline V gene sequence: CDR1 LNHDA, CDR2 SQIVND (reference sequence). The CDR3: CASSDGLAAYEQYF. CDR3 DNA: TGTGCCAGTAGTGACGGACTAGCAGCTTACGAGCAGTACTTC.

The V call is TRBV15, the J call TRBJ1-1; 10 positions agree with TRBD1. The trim removed 1 base at V and 5 bases at J, leaving 7 bases unmatched. CDR3 size: 16 residues. Germline V CDR1 and CDR2: LNHNV, YYDKDF (reference sequence). CDR3 nucleotides: TGTGCCACCAGCAGAGGACAGGGGGCATTATTGACTGAAGCTTTCTTT. This gives the protein CATSRGQGALLTEAFF.

The chain carries TRBV27 and TRBJ1-5; a weak D match, TRBD1 (5 bases). Trimming stripped 4 bases from V and 2 bases from J, with 12 bases between. CDR3 length: 15 amino acids. CDR1 MNHEY and CDR2 SMNVEV come from the germline V gene (reference sequence). The CDR3 region has the DNA TGTGCCAGCAGTTATGGGGCGAATGGCAATCAGCCCCAGCATTTT. It specifies CASSYGANGNQPQHF.

The chain links TRBV16 to TRBJ2-7; D may correspond to TRBD1 or TRBD2 (5 bases each). CDR1 is KGHSY and CDR2 is FQNENV in the germline V gene. Trimming took 1 base from V and 5 from J, leaving 18 bases between them. The CDR3 consists of 16 residues. The CDR3 sequence: CASSQWGTKGSDEQYF. CDR3 DNA: TGTGCCAGCAGCCAATGGGGGACCAAGGGGTCGGACGAGCAGTACTTC. The whole variable domain, remainder taken from reference TRBV16 and TRBJ2-7, is GEEVAQTPKHLVRGEGQKAKLYCAPIKGHSYVFWYQQVLKNEFKFLISFQNENVFDETGMPKERFSAKCLPNSPCSLEIQATKLEDSAVYFCASSQWGTKGSDEQYFGPGTRLTVT.

This chain connects TRBV27 to TRBJ2-4; D uncertain. Germline-derived CDR1 and CDR2 are MNHEY and SMNVEV (reference sequence). V was shortened by 2 bases and J by 0 bases, with 5 bases between the two germline ends. CDR3 length: 14 amino acids. The CDR3 region is CASSLGVAKNIQYF. CDR3 DNA sequence: TGTGCCAGCAGTTTAGGGGTAGCCAAAAACATTCAGTACTTC.

The V gene is TRBV6-1, the J gene TRBJ1-5; TRBD1 matches 7 bases. This CDR3 contains 15 residues. With V trimmed by 3 bases and J by 6 bases, 8 bases remained unmatched. Germline V lookup: CDR1 MNHNS, CDR2 SASEGT. CDR3 nucleotide sequence: TGTGCCAGCAGTGATGCGCAGGGGGAAGGTCAGCCCCAGCATTTT. This codes for CASSDAQGEGQPQHF.

This clone was seen just once. This sequence joins TRBV5-6 and TRBJ2-1, with a tentative D call TRBD2 (6 bases). Trimming took off 2 bases at V and 7 bases at J, with 19 bases between the two ends. The CDR3 runs to 16 residues. Germline lookup yields CDR1 SGHDT and CDR2 YYEEEE. DNA for the CDR3: TGTGCCAGCAGCTTCGGACGGCTAGCGCCCCGGAATGAGCAGTTCTTC. Translated: CASSFGRLAPRNEQFF. Based on the CDR3 plus reference TRBV5-6 and TRBJ2-1, the full variable domain is DAGVTQSPTHLIKTRGQQVTLRCSPKSGHDTVSWYQQALGQGPQFIFQYYEEEERQRGNFPDRFSGHQFPNYSSELNVNALLLGDSALYLCASSFGRLAPRNEQFFGPGTRLTVL.

The J gene is TRBJ2-1, the V gene TRBV2, with 8 bases fitting TRBD2. J lost 13 bases, V lost 10 bases, and 12 bases had no gene match. CDR1 SNHLY and CDR2 FYNNEI come from the germline V gene. This CDR3 is built from 12 residues. Here the CDR3 DNA reads TGTGCCATCCTTCTTCCGAGCGGGAGCCAGTTCTTC. Translating it yields CAILLPSGSQFF.